The 17 T cell receptor beta chains below come from one sample, sequenced in a study of shared clonotypes between healthy human individuals. Repertoires were generated with immunoSEQ multiplex PCR, while TCRdb's copy carries only in-frame clones and drops some. The sample holds hundreds of thousands of clones, roughly 98% seen once. Naive CD8 cells, CD45RO-negative and positively selected for CCR7, excluded terminally differentiated effector memory CD45RA+ cells. The specimen was naive CD8+ T cells sorted from blood. The receptors were gathered from a man aged 30-40 years in good health.

V is TRBV21-1 and J is TRBJ1-5. TRBV21-1 is classified as a pseudogene. The CDR3 is 16 amino acids. The CDR3 reads CASSKASGYSNQPQHF. Here the CDR3 DNA reads TGTGCCAGCAGCAAAGCGAGTGGGTATAGCAATCAGCCCCAGCATTTT.

The CDR3 nucleotides are TGCGCCAGCAGCCTGGGTAGCGGGAGCTCCTACGAGCAGTACTTC. Its protein product is CASSLGSGSSYEQYF. The V and J genes are TRBV5-1 and TRBJ2-7, with 9 bases identical to TRBD2. The CDR3 extends over 15 amino acids. V lost 4 bases to trimming and J lost 0 bases; unmatched junction nucleotides: 5. CDR1 is SGHRS, CDR2 YFSETQ, per germline.

This sequence joins TRBV27 and TRBJ1-5; D may be TRBD1 (5 bases). With 5 bases removed from V and 4 bases from J, the gap between germline ends came to 12 bases. Per germline, CDR1 MNHEY and CDR2 SMNVEV (reference sequence). The CDR3 runs 14 residues. Written as DNA, the CDR3 is TGTGCCAGCAGTCCCTGGGGGGGGAATCAGCCCCAGCATTTT. This codes for CASSPWGGNQPQHF.

The gene calls are TRBV29-1 and TRBJ2-1; no clear D. Germline values: CDR1 SQVTM, CDR2 ANQGSEA. This CDR3 is 11 amino acids long. V lost 7 bases and J lost 9, with 13 bases in between. CDR3 nucleotide sequence: TGCAGCGCCACCTTCTCGCCTGAGCAGTTCTTC. This encodes CSATFSPEQFF.

The chain employs TRBV14 and TRBJ2-2, with 9 bases lining up with TRBD1. Germline assignment: CDR1 SGHDN and CDR2 FVKESK. The trim removed 4 bases at V and 2 bases at J, leaving 11 bases unmatched. There are 18 residues in the CDR3. This CDR3 reads CASSRTGVDSLNTGELFF. The CDR3 DNA reads TGTGCCAGCAGCCGGACAGGGGTGGACTCGTTAAACACCGGGGAGCTGTTTTTT.

The V call is TRBV19, the J call TRBJ2-7; the match to TRBD2 covers 13 bases. This CDR3 has 16 amino acids. V dropped 5 bases and J dropped 3; count of bases not matched to a gene: 7. In germline, CDR1 is LNHDA, CDR2 SQIVND (reference sequence). In nucleotides, the CDR3 is TGTGCCAGTAGTGCAGAGGGACTAGCGGGATTCTACGAGCAGTACTTC. This translates into CASSAEGLAGFYEQYF.

The genes are TRBV6-5 and TRBJ2-3, with 11 positions matching TRBD2. This CDR3 region has 15 residues. Unmatched junction bases numbered 8, after V lost 5 bases and J lost 7 bases. Germline lookup yields CDR1 MNHEY and CDR2 SVGAGI. The CDR3 here is CASSLRTSGPNTQYF. CDR3 in DNA: TGTGCCAGCAGTCTTCGGACTAGCGGGCCTAATACGCAGTATTTT.

This clone has only one observation. The CDR3 loop reads CSVEAVGGPQHF. The CDR3, as DNA: TGCAGCGTTGAAGCTGTGGGAGGGCCCCAGCATTTT. The rearrangement uses TRBV29-1 and TRBJ1-5; D not resolved. The V gene's germline CDR1 is SQVTM and CDR2 ANQGSEA. CDR3 length equals 12 residues. V shed 1 base and J shed 9 bases, with 10 bases lying between them.

This clone was observed a single time. The chain recombines TRBV6-1 with TRBJ2-3; 14 bases align to TRBD2. The germline V gene encodes CDR1 MNHNS and CDR2 SASEGT. V lost 4 bases, J lost 7 bases, and 16 bases stayed unmatched. The CDR3 contains 19 residues. This chain's CDR3 is CASSALRLAGGRRVNTQYF. CDR3 nucleotides: TGTGCCAGCAGTGCTCTAAGACTAGCGGGAGGGCGAAGGGTAAATACGCAGTATTTT.

A note on this clone: This specimen includes other DNA sequences encoding the same CDR3. The rearrangement joins TRBV5-1 to TRBJ2-7; tentatively, D is TRBD2 (6 bases). In germline, CDR1 is SGHRS, CDR2 YFSETQ. The length of the CDR3 is 13 residues. Trimming shortened V by 4 bases and J by 0 bases, and 8 bases separated the two germline ends. The CDR3 is CASSLGSSYEQYF. The CDR3 bases are TGCGCCAGCAGCCTCGGGAGCTCCTACGAGCAGTACTTC.

The V and J genes are TRBV10-2 and TRBJ2-7, with TRBD2 as a possible D gene (5 bases). Trimming shortened V by 6 bases and J by 6 bases, and 9 bases separated the two germline ends. Germline CDR1 WSHSY, CDR2 SAAADI. This CDR3 has 11 residues. CDR3 nucleotide sequence: TGCGCCAGCAGCCAACTAGGCGAGCAGTACTTC. Translation: CASSQLGEQYF.

The chain uses TRBV5-4 and TRBJ2-7; possible D gene TRBD2, 6 bases. The length of the CDR3 is 14 residues. The germline V gene encodes CDR1 SGHNT and CDR2 YYREEE (reference sequence). The V end lost 5 bases, the J end lost 5 bases, and 17 bases lay between the germline ends. This chain's CDR3 is CASSREAPRDEQYF. The CDR3 bases are TGTGCCAGCAGTAGGGAGGCCCCGAGGGACGAGCAGTACTTC.

A few counts support this clone. Additional DNA sequences in this sample encode the identical CDR3. This rearrangement joins TRBV9 to TRBJ2-2; D is ambiguous. Germline lookup yields CDR1 SGDLS and CDR2 YYNGEE. The CDR3 spans 12 residues. V gave up 0 bases and J gave up 6 bases, with 3 bases separating them. CDR3 coding DNA: TGTGCCAGCAGCGTAGGGTCCGGGGAGCTGTTTTTT. Residues: CASSVGSGELFF.

The V call is TRBV9, the J call TRBJ2-3; tentative D call: TRBD2 (5 bases). Trimming shortened V by 0 bases and J by 1 base, and 9 bases separated the two germline ends. The CDR3 extends over 15 amino acids. Per germline, CDR1 SGDLS and CDR2 YYNGEE. The CDR3 is CASSVASAGTDTQYF. Written as DNA, the CDR3 is TGTGCCAGCAGCGTAGCGTCAGCGGGCACAGATACGCAGTATTTT.

The chain joins TRBV19 to TRBJ2-1; 14 bases fit TRBD2. Trimming cost V 9 bases and J 4 bases; bases outside gene matches: 8. The CDR3 contains 16 residues. CDR1 LNHDA and CDR2 SQIVND come from the germline V gene (reference sequence). The CDR3 loop is CASGLAGGVRYNEQFF. The DNA of the CDR3 is TGTGCCAGCGGACTAGCGGGAGGAGTTAGATACAATGAGCAGTTCTTC.

J is TRBJ2-1 and V is TRBV29-1; 11 nucleotides match TRBD1. Germline V gene lookup returns CDR1 SQVTM and CDR2 ANQGSEA. Trimming cost V 4 bases and J 3 bases; bases outside gene matches: 8. CDR3 length: 16 amino acids. This chain's CDR3 is CSVALVGQGVYNEQFF. The CDR3 bases are TGCAGCGTTGCTCTGGTGGGACAGGGGGTCTACAATGAGCAGTTCTTC.

The rearrangement joins TRBV5-4 to TRBJ2-3; 7 bases map to TRBD2. The CDR3 runs 17 residues. Unmatched junction bases numbered 10, after V lost 0 bases and J lost 3 bases. Germline CDR1 and CDR2: SGHNT and YYREEE (reference sequence). CDR3 residues: CASSLGPIPSGTDTQYF. Here the CDR3 DNA reads TGTGCCAGCAGCTTGGGCCCTATCCCTAGCGGTACAGATACGCAGTATTTT.